Below, 20 T cell receptor beta chains from the same sample are listed, as sequenced in a study of blood T cells in healthy people across ages. It was with a sample-barcoded 5' primer and a J-beta primer mix that a second PCR of roughly 6 to 11 cycles was run. TCRdb re-analysed the 5' RACE reads in MiXCR, keeping a single row per CDR3 protein. This sample has fewer than 900,000 distinct CDR3 sequences, with about 42% found just once. The sample taken for sequencing was blood. All receptors come from a woman aged 60-75 years in good health.

This clonotype was recorded a few times. The genes are TRBV4-3 and TRBJ2-6; D possibly corresponds to TRBD2 (6 bases). CDR1 LGHNA and CDR2 YSLEER come from the germline V gene. The germline V and J ends were trimmed by 0 bases and 3 bases, with 9 bases remaining between them. This CDR3 is built from 16 residues. The chain's CDR3 is CASSQDGGFGANVLTF. The DNA for the CDR3 is TGCGCCAGCAGCCAAGATGGGGGGTTTGGGGCCAACGTCCTGACTTTC.

This clonotype was seen only a few times. The CDR3 region is CASSVRGLGDYEQYF. CDR3 in DNA: TGTGCCAGCAGCGTTAGGGGACTAGGGGACTACGAGCAGTACTTC. V is TRBV9 and J is TRBJ2-7; 8 nucleotides agree with TRBD2. The germline V gene has CDR1 SGDLS and CDR2 YYNGEE. This CDR3 region has 15 residues. V shed 2 bases and J 3 bases; nucleotides not matched to a gene: 7.

In its sample, this clonotype was seen many times. DNA of the CDR3: TGTGCCAGCAGCTTGGGAGTAGGGACAAGCTACGAGCAGTACTTC. This encodes CASSLGVGTSYEQYF. V and J are TRBV7-3 and TRBJ2-7; tentatively, D is TRBD1 (6 bases). This CDR3 has 15 amino acids. Trimming took off 3 bases at V and 3 bases at J, with 15 bases between the two ends. Germline-derived CDR1 and CDR2 are SGHTA and FQGTGA.

The chain has TRBV20-1 and TRBJ2-3; D unclear. The V gene's germline CDR1 is DFQATT and CDR2 SNEGSKA (reference sequence). V lost 3 bases and J lost 2, with 6 bases in between. The length of the CDR3 is 12 residues. The CDR3 region is CSARIVTDTQYF. In DNA form, the CDR3 reads TGCAGTGCTAGGATCGTCACAGATACGCAGTATTTT.

This clonotype showed up just a few times. The rearrangement links TRBV5-4 to TRBJ2-5; possible D gene TRBD1, 6 bases. The CDR3 consists of 16 residues. Trimming took off 4 bases at V and 2 bases at J, with 18 bases between the two ends. Germline CDR1 reads SGHNT; CDR2 reads YYREEE (reference sequence). The CDR3 DNA is TGTGCCAGCAGCAACGAAGGACAGCGCTTTCAAGAGACCCAGTACTTC. This codes for CASSNEGQRFQETQYF.

This clonotype was seen a handful of times. V gene TRBV20-1 combines with J gene TRBJ1-6; D is uncertain. The V gene lost 4 bases and the J gene lost 5 bases, with 15 bases spanning the gap. Germline CDR1 is DFQATT and CDR2 is SNEGSKA (reference sequence). This CDR3 has 15 amino acids. CDR3 nucleotide sequence: TGCAGTGCTACCGTTGCGCGGTACGATAATTCACCCCTCCACTTT. Translating it yields CSATVARYDNSPLHF.

On this clonotype: One base away lies a much larger clone, so this may be a sequencing read error. The chain joins TRBV6-6 to TRBJ1-2, with TRBD1 as a possible D gene (5 bases). This CDR3 is 13 amino acids long. Per germline, CDR1 MNHNY and CDR2 SVGAGI (reference sequence). This chain's CDR3 is CTSSSGTAYGYTF. DNA of the CDR3: TGTACCAGCAGTTCTGGGACGGCCTATGGCTACACCTTC.

CDR3 amino acids: CASSQQWTGNTEAFF. In DNA, the CDR3 is TGTGCCAGCAGCCAACAATGGACAGGGAACACTGAAGCTTTCTTT. The chain joins TRBV4-2 to TRBJ1-1; 7 bases agree with TRBD1. The CDR3 covers 15 residues. V gave up 2 bases and J gave up 1 base; unmatched junction bases: 4. Germline lookup yields CDR1 LGHNA and CDR2 YNFKEQ.

The chain has TRBV20-1 and TRBJ1-1; D ambiguous. Looked up from germline, CDR1 is DFQATT and CDR2 is SNEGSKA (reference sequence). This CDR3 is built from 13 residues. Trimming took 3 bases from V and 5 from J, leaving 13 bases between them. The CDR3 loop reads CSASLAVLTEAFF. CDR3 nucleotides: TGCAGTGCTAGTTTGGCAGTCCTTACTGAAGCTTTCTTT.

There are many counts of this clonotype. The V call is TRBV29-1, the J call TRBJ2-3, with unresolved D. CDR3 length: 13 residues. From germline, CDR1 is SQVTM and CDR2 ANQGSEA. Trimming pared 3 bases from V and 1 base from J, leaving 8 bases between. The CDR3 coding sequence is TGCAGCGTTGACTCGGCGGGCACAGATACGCAGTATTTT. The encoded protein is CSVDSAGTDTQYF.

V is TRBV11-2 and J is TRBJ2-7; weak D call: TRBD1 (5 bases). The V and J ends lost 8 bases and 1 base respectively, with 15 bases between them. There are 14 residues in the CDR3. Looked up from germline, CDR1 is SGHAT and CDR2 is FQNNGV. This CDR3 reads CASLSTDLSYEQYF. The CDR3 DNA sequence: TGTGCCAGCCTCTCGACAGACTTATCCTACGAGCAGTACTTC.

This clonotype has only a few counts. DNA of the CDR3: TGTGCCAGCAGTCTCGCCCGACTCGTCTACAATGAGCAGTACTTC. It specifies CASSLARLVYNEQYF. This chain uses TRBV12-3 or TRBV12-4 with TRBJ2-1, with D unclear. The closer fit of TRBJ2-7 to the DNA end suggests the J call may be wrong. The CDR3 spans 15 residues.

This clonotype has just a few counts. The chain is built from TRBV4-1 and TRBJ1-2; D is ambiguous. This CDR3 has 15 amino acids. Germline values: CDR1 MGHRA, CDR2 YSYEKL. The V gene lost 3 bases and the J gene lost 4 bases, with 15 bases spanning the gap. CDR3 residues: CASSQASGWVYGYTF. CDR3 DNA sequence: TGCGCCAGCAGCCAGGCCAGTGGGTGGGTCTATGGCTACACCTTC.

The chain uses TRBV5-1 and TRBJ2-7; D is undetermined. CDR1 and CDR2 (germline): SGHRS, YFSETQ. This CDR3 spans 15 amino acids. The germline V and J ends were trimmed by 1 base and 2 bases, with 13 bases remaining between them. Here the CDR3 DNA reads TGCGCCAGCAGCTTGTCGGCAGCATACCCCTACGAGCAGTACTTC. Encoded protein: CASSLSAAYPYEQYF.

This clonotype occurred a few times. V usage is TRBV11-3 and J usage is TRBJ2-7, with 9 nucleotides matching TRBD1. Per the germline V gene, CDR1 is SGHNT and CDR2 is YENEEA. With V trimmed by 0 bases and J by 5 bases, 5 bases remained unmatched. The CDR3 has 15 residues. The CDR3 DNA reads as TGTGCCAGCAGCTTAGAGGGACAGGGAGCCAACGAGCAGTACTTC. It encodes CASSLEGQGANEQYF.

This clonotype was observed many times. The V and J genes are TRBV7-2 and TRBJ2-5; possibly TRBD2 for D (6 bases). Trimming left V 1 base short and J 2 bases short, with 11 bases between. This CDR3 contains 15 residues. In germline, CDR1 is SGHTA, CDR2 FQGNSA. CDR3: CASSLVLAQQETQYF. The DNA of the CDR3 is TGTGCCAGCAGCTTAGTACTAGCTCAACAAGAGACCCAGTACTTC.

A few counts support this clonotype. J is TRBJ2-1 and V is TRBV5-6, with unresolved D. This CDR3 is built from 15 residues. Per the germline V gene, CDR1 is SGHDT and CDR2 is YYEEEE. V lost 3 bases, J lost 0 bases, and 10 bases lay in between. The CDR3 DNA follows: TGTGCCAGCAGCTCACCGGGCCGCTCCTACAATGAGCAGTTCTTC. Residues: CASSSPGRSYNEQFF.

This clonotype was recorded many times. V is TRBV4-3 and J is TRBJ1-4; 7 bases are a match to TRBD1. With 2 bases clipped from V and 7 bases from J, the junction kept 16 bases outside the gene matches. This CDR3 region has 18 residues. Germline CDR1 and CDR2: LGHNA and YSLEER. Here the CDR3 reads CASSQNTHTQGRGEKLFF. The CDR3 DNA follows: TGCGCCAGCAGCCAAAACACCCACACACAGGGGCGGGGTGAAAAACTGTTTTTT.

In this sample, this clonotype turned up a few times. The chain employs TRBV3-1 and TRBJ1-6; 8 bases agree with TRBD1. This CDR3 has 15 residues. Germline V CDR1 and CDR2: LGHDT, YNNKEL (reference sequence). Trimming took 4 bases from V and 8 from J; bases not matched to a gene: 7. The CDR3 loop is CASSRDRRTDSPLHF. Here the CDR3 DNA reads TGTGCCAGCAGCCGGGACAGGAGGACGGATTCACCCCTCCACTTT.

This chain joins TRBV12-3 or TRBV12-4 and TRBJ2-7; 7 nucleotides line up with TRBD2. Unmatched junction bases numbered 18, after V lost 6 bases and J lost 10 bases. This CDR3 region has 15 residues. CDR3 protein: CASRAGVGGSNEQYF. DNA for the CDR3: TGTGCCAGCAGGGCCGGTGTGGGCGGGAGTAATGAACAGTACTTC.